A single sample gave rise to the 3 T cell receptor beta chains below, sequenced in a study of blood T cell repertoires in COVID-19 (TCRdb year 2020). The library was built by means of the immunoSEQ multiplex PCR assay. Drawn from immuneACCESS, this table holds only the in-frame rearrangements with V and J called that TCRdb kept. Clones are partly lost; checked studies trace under half to an unresolved V gene and leave the rest unexplained. Across this sample there are roughly 38,000 clones, with 80% to 90% seen only once. About 1.5% of the sample lies in the top ten. Sequencing input: peripheral blood. The receptors derive from a man in his sixties with COVID-19, enrolled during active disease.

The V call is TRBV13, the J call TRBJ1-2; D is possibly TRBD1 (6 bases). V was pared by 5 bases and J by 2 bases, with 12 bases between. Germline CDR1 and CDR2: PRHDT and FYEKMQ (reference sequence). The CDR3 contains 14 residues. In DNA, the CDR3 is TGTGCCAGCAGCCTATCGGGGGGCAACTATGGCTACACCTTC. Translation: CASSLSGGNYGYTF.

This chain links TRBV18 with TRBJ2-5; 7 bases fit TRBD2. CDR3 length: 12 residues. Germline V CDR1 and CDR2: KGHSH, LQKENI. Trimming cost V 4 bases and J 4 bases; bases outside gene matches: 0. Here the CDR3 reads CASSLAGETQYF. The CDR3 DNA reads TGTGCCAGCTCACTAGCGGGAGAGACCCAGTACTTC.

The V call is TRBV30, the J call TRBJ2-1, with TRBD2 matching 13 bases. Trimming took 2 bases from V and 9 from J; bases not matched to a gene: 7. Germline V gene data show CDR1 as GTSNPN and CDR2 as SVGIG (reference sequence). This CDR3 region has 15 residues. The CDR3 nucleotides are TGTGCCTGGAGTAACGGACTAGCGGGAGTAGGTGAGCAGTTCTTC. It encodes CAWSNGLAGVGEQFF.